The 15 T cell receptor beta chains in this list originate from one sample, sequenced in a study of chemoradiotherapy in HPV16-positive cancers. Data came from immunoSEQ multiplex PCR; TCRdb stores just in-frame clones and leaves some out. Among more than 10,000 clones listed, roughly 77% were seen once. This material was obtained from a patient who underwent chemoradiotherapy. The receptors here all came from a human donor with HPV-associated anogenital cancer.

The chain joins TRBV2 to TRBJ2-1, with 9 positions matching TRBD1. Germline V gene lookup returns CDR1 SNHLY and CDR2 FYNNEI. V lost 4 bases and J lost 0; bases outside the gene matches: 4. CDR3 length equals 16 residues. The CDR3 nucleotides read TGTGCCAGCAGTGGGGGACAGGGAAGCTCCTACAATGAGCAGTTCTTC. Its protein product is CASSGGQGSSYNEQFF.

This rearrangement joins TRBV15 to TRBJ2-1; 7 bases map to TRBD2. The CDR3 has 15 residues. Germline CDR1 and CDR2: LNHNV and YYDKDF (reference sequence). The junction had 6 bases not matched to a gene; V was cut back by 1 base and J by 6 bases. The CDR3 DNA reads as TGTGCCACCAGCAGAGGTATCTTAGCGGGCAATGAGCAGTTCTTC. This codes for CATSRGILAGNEQFF.

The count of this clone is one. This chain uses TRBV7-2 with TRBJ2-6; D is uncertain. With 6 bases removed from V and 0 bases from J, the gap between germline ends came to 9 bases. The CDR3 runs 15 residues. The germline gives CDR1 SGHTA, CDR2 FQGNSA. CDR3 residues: CASRNWGSGANVLTF. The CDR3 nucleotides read TGTGCCAGCAGGAACTGGGGCTCTGGGGCCAACGTCCTGACTTTC.

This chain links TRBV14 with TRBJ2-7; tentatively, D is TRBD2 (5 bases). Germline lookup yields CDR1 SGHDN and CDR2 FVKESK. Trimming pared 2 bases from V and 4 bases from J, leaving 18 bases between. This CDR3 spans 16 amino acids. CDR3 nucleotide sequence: TGTGCCAGCAGCCAAAGGGAGCGGCGAATTTCTTACGAGCAGTACTTC. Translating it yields CASSQRERRISYEQYF.

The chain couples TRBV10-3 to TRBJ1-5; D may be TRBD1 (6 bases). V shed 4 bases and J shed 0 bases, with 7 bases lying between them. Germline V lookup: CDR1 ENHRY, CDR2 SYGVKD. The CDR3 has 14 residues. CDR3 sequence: CAISAGHSNQPQHF. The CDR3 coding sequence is TGTGCCATCAGTGCGGGACATAGCAATCAGCCCCAGCATTTT.

This CDR3 reads CASSPTSGGSLGETQYF. In nucleotides, the CDR3 is TGTGCCAGCAGCCCGACTAGCGGGGGGAGTTTAGGAGAGACCCAGTACTTC. The rearrangement joins TRBV11-3 to TRBJ2-5; 13 bases are shared with TRBD2. V trimming: 5 bases; J trimming: 4 bases; junction bases outside the gene matches: 10. Germline V gives CDR1 SGHNT, CDR2 YENEEA. This CDR3 contains 17 residues.

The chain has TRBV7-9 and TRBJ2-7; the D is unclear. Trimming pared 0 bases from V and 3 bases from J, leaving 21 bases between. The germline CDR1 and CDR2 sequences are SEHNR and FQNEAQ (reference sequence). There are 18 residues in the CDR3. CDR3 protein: CASSLAAGPLSVHYEQYF. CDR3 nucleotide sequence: TGTGCCAGCAGCTTAGCGGCTGGGCCTTTATCGGTACACTACGAGCAGTACTTC.

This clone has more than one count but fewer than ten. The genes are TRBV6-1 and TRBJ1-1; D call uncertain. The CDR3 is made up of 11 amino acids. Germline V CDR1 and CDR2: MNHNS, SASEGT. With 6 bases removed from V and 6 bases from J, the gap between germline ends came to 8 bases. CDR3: CASSEFAEAFF. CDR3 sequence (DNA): TGTGCCAGCAGCGAGTTCGCTGAAGCTTTCTTT.

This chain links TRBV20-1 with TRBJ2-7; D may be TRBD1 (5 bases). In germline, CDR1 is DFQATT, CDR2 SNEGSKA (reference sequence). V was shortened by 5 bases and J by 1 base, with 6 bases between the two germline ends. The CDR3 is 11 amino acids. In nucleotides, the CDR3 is TGCAGTGCTTACAGGTCCTACGAGCAGTACTTC. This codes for CSAYRSYEQYF.

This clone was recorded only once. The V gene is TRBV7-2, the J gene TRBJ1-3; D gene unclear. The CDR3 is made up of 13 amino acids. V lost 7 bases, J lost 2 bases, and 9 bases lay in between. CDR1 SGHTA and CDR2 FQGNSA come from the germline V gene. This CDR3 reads CASTYSPGNTIYF. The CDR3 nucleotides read TGTGCCAGCACCTACAGTCCTGGAAACACCATATATTTT.

CDR3 bases: TGCGCCAGCAGCCCCAGGGAGGAGGGCTGGGGCGAGCAGTACTTC. Encoded protein: CASSPREEGWGEQYF. The genes are TRBV5-1 and TRBJ2-7, with D possibly being TRBD2 (6 bases). Germline CDR1 is SGHRS and CDR2 is YFSETQ. V gave up 4 bases and J gave up 6 bases, with 20 bases separating them. The CDR3 sequence is 15 residues long.

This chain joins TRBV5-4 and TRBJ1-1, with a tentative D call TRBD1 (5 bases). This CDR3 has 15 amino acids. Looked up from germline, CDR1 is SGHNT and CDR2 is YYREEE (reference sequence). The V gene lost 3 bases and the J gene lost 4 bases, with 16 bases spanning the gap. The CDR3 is CASSWGKALSTEAFF. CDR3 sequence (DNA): TGTGCCAGCAGCTGGGGGAAGGCCTTGAGCACTGAAGCTTTCTTT.

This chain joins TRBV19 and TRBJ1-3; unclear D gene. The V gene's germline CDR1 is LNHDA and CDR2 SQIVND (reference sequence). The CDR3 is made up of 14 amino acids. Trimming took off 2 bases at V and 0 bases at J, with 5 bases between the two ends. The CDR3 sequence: CASSIRHSGNTIYF. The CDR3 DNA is TGTGCCAGTAGTATACGACACTCTGGAAACACCATATATTTT.

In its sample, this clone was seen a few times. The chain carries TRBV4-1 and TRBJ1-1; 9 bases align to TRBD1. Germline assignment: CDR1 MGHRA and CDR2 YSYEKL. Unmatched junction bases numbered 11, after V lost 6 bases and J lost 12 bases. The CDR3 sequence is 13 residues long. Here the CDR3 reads CASSRTGDYSPFF. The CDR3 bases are TGCGCCAGCAGTCGGACAGGGGACTATTCCCCTTTCTTT.

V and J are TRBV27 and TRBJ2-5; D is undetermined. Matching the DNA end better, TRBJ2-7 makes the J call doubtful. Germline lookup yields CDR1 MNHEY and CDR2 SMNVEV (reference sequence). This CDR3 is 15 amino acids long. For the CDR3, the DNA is TGTGCCAGCCGCCTTTTGGCCCCTAACTCCTACGAGCAGTACTTC. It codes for CASRLLAPNSYEQYF.